This entry concerns a single T cell receptor beta chain. Its target is unknown. The data were obtained in a study of T cells in Graves' hyperthyroidism and ophthalmopathy. Study outcomes and limitations: Ophthalmopathy prediction by the model preceded onset by a median about 6 months.

Not enrolled were patients with uncontrolled infection, other autoimmune disease, pregnancy or lactation. This CDR3 region has 15 residues. Germline values: CDR1 LNHDA, CDR2 SQIVND (reference sequence). V trimming: 5 bases; J trimming: 5 bases; junction bases outside the gene matches: 10. There were TCR beta CDR3 regions amplified from RNA transcripts. During a first-round RT-PCR of the TCR CDR3, the HTBI primer set was used. TCRdb recomputed calls from the multiplex PCR reads with MiXCR, one row per CDR3 protein. The profile shows 700,000 or so distinct CDR3 sequences, around 13% of them singletons. The TCR sequence derives from a woman in her fifties or sixties with Graves' ophthalmopathy. Sequencing was performed on blood. This chain joins TRBV19 and TRBJ2-7; 9 bases agree with TRBD1. This CDR3 reads CASSSRTGAKDEQYF. The CDR3 DNA reads TGTGCCAGTAGTTCCCGGACAGGGGCGAAGGACGAGCAGTACTTC.